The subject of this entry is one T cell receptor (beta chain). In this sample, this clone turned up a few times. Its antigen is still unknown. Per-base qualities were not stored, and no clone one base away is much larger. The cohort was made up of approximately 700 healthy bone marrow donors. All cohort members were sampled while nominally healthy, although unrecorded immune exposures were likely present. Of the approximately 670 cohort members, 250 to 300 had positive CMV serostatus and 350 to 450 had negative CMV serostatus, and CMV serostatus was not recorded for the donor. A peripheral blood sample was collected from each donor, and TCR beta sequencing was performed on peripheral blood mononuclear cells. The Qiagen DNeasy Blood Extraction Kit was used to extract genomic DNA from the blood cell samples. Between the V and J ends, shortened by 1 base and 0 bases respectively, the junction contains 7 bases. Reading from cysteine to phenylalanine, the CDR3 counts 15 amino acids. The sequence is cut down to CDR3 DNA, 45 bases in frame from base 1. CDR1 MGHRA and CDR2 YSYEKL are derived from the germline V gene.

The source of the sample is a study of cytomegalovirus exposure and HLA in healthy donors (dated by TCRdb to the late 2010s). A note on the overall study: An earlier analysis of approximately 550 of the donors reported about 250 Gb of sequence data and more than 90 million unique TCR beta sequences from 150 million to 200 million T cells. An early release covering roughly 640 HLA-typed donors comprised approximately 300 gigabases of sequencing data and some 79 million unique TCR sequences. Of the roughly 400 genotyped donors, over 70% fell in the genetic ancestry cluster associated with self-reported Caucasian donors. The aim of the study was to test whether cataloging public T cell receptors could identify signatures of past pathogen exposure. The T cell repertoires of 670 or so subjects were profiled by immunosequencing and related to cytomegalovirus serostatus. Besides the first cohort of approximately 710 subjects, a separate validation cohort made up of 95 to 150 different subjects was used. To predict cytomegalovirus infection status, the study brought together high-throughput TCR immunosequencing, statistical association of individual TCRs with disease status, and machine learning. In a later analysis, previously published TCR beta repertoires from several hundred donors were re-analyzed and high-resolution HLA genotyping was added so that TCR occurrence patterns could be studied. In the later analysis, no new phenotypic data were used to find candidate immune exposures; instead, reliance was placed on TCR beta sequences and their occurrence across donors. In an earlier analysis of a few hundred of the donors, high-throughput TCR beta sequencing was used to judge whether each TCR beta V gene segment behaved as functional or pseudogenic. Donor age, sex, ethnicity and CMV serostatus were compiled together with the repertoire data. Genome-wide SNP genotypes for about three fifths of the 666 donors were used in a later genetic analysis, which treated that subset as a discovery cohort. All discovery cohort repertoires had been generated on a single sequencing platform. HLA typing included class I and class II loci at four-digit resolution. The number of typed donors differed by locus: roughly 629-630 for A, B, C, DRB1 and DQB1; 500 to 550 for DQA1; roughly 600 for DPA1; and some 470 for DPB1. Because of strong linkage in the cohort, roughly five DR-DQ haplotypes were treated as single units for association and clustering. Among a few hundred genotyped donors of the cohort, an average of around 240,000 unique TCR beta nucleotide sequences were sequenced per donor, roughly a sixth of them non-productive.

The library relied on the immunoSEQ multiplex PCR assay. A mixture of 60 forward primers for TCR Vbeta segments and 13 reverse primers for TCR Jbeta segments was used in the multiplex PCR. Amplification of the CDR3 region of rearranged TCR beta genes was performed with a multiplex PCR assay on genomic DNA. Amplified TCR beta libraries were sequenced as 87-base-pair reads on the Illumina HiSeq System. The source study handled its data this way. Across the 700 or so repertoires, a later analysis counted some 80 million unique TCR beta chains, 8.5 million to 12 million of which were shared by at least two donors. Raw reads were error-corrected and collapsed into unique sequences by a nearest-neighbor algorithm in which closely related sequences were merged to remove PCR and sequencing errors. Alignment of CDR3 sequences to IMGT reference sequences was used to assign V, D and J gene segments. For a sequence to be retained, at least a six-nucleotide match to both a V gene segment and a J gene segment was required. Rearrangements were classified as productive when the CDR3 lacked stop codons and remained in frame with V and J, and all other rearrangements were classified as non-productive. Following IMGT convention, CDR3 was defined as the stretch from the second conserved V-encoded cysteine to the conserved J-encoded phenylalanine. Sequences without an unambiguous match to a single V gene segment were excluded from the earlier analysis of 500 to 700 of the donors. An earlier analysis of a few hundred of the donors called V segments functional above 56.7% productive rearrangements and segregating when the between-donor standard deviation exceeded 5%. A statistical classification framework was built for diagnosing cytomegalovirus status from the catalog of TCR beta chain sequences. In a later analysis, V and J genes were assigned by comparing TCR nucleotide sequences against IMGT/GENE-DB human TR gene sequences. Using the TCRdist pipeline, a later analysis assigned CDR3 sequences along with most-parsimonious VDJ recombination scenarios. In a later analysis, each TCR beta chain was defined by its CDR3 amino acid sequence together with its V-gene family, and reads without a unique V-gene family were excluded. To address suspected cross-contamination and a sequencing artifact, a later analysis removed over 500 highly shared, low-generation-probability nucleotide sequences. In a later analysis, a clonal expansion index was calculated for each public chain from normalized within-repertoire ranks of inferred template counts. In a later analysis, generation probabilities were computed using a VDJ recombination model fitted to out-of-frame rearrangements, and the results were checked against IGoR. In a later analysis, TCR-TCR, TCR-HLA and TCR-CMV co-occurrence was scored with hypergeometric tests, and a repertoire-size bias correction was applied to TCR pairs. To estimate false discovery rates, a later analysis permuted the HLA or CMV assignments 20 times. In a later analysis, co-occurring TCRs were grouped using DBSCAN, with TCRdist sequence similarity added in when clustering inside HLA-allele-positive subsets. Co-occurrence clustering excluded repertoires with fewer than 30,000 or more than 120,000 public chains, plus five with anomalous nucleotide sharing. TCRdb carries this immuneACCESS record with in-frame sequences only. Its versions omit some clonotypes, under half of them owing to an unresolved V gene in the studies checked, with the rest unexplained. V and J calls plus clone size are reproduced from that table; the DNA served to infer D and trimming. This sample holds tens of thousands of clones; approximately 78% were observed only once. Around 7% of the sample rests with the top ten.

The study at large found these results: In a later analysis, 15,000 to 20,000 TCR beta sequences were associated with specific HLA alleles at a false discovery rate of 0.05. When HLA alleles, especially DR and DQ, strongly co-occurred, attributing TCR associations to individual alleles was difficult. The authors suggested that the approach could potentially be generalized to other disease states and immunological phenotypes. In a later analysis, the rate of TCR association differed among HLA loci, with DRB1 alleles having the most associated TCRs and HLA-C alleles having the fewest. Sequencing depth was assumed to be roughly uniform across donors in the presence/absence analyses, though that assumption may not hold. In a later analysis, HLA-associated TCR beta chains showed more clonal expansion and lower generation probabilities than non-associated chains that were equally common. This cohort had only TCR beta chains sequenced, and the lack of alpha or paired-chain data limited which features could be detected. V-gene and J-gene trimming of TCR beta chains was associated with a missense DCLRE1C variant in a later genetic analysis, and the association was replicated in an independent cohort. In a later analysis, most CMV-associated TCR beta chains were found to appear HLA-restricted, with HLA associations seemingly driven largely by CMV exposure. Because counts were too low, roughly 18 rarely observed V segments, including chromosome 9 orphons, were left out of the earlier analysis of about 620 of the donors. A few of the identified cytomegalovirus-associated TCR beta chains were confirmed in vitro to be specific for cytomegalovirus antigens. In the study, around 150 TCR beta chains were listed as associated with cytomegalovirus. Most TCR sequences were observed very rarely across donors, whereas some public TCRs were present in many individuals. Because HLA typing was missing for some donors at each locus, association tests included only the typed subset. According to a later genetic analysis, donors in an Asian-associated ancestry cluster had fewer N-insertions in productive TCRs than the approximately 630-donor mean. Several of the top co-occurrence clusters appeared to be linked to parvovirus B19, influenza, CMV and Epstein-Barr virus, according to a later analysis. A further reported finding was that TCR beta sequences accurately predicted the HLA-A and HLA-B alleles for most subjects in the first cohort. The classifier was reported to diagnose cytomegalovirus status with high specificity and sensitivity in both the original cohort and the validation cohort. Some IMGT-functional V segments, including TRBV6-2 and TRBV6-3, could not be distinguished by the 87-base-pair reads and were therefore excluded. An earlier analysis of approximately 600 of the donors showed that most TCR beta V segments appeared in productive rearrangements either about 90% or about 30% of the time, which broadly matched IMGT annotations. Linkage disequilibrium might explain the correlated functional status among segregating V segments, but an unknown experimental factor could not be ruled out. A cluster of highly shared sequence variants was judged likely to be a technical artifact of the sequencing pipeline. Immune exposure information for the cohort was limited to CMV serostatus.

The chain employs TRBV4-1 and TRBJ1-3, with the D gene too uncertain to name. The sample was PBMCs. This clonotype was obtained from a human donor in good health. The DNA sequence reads TGCGCCAGCAGCCAAGGTTACTCCTCTGGAAACACCATATATTTT. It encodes CASSQGYSSGNTIYF.